The 30 T cell receptor beta chains given below trace back to one sample, sequenced in a study of blood T cell repertoires in COVID-19. Only in-frame clones appear in the TCRdb table, and some are missing; sequencing was by immunoSEQ multiplex PCR. The repertoire has a few hundred thousand clones, 85% to 90% of them found once; the top ten carry 10%. The sample was peripheral blood. The receptor source for this set is a woman in her fifties or sixties with COVID-19, enrolled during active disease.

This chain connects TRBV29-1 to TRBJ2-3, with 12 bases aligning to TRBD1. The CDR3 has 15 amino acids. CDR1 is SQVTM and CDR2 is ANQGSEA in the germline V gene. Trimming took 7 bases from V and 4 from J; bases not matched to a gene: 9. The CDR3 DNA reads as TGCAGCGCTTCACCTGGGACAGGGGGCGCAGATACGCAGTATTTT. It is translated as CSASPGTGGADTQYF.

This clone was observed a few times. The chain links TRBV5-1 to TRBJ2-2, with D perhaps matching TRBD1 (5 bases). The CDR3 runs to 14 residues. Trimming removed 2 bases from V and 4 bases from J, with 9 bases in between. Germline V gene lookup returns CDR1 SGHRS and CDR2 YFSETQ. CDR3 bases: TGCGCCAGCAGCTTAGGACACCCCACCGGGGAGCTGTTTTTT. This gives the protein CASSLGHPTGELFF.

V usage is TRBV5-8 and J usage is TRBJ1-4; D remains ambiguous. CDR3 length: 16 residues. Per germline, CDR1 SGHTS and CDR2 YDEGEE. V was cut by 4 bases and J by 0 bases, with 13 bases left in between. CDR3: CASSPLLLPTNEKLFF. DNA of the CDR3: TGTGCCAGCAGCCCTCTCCTTCTACCAACTAATGAAAAACTGTTTTTT.

V is TRBV7-8 and J is TRBJ2-7; maybe TRBD1 (5 bases). The ends were cut back, 5 bases at V and 2 bases at J, with 10 bases in the middle. CDR1 is SGHVS, CDR2 FQNEAQ, per germline. The CDR3 length is 13 residues. In DNA form, the CDR3 reads TGTGCCAGCAGCACCAGACAGACCTACGAGCAGTACGTC. It codes for CASSTRQTYEQYV.

The rearrangement uses TRBV7-2 and TRBJ2-2, with D possibly TRBD1 on 6 matching bases. The V gene lost 3 bases and the J gene lost 5 bases, with 16 bases spanning the gap. Per the germline V gene, CDR1 is SGHTA and CDR2 is FQGNSA. The CDR3 has 16 residues. CDR3 in DNA: TGTGCCAGCAGCTTCCGGACAGTCCGGGGTACCGGGGAGCTGTTTTTT. This encodes CASSFRTVRGTGELFF.

The rearrangement uses TRBV12-5 and TRBJ2-1, with 7 positions matching TRBD1. This CDR3 is 14 amino acids long. V trimming: 7 bases; J trimming: 7 bases; junction bases outside the gene matches: 10. CDR1 and CDR2 from the germline V gene are LGHNT and FRNRAP. CDR3 amino acids: CASALGTVSNEQFF. The CDR3 nucleotides read TGTGCTAGTGCCCTCGGGACAGTATCTAATGAGCAGTTCTTC.

CDR3 in amino acids: CASSPGTANIQYF. CDR3 DNA sequence: TGTGCCAGCTCCCCAGGGACTGCGAACATTCAGTACTTC. The chain links TRBV18 to TRBJ2-4; D possibly corresponds to TRBD2 (6 bases). The germline V and J ends were trimmed by 6 bases and 7 bases, with 13 bases remaining between them. The CDR3 runs 13 residues. Germline V CDR1 and CDR2: KGHSH, LQKENI.

The CDR3 sequence: CASSFKGDHYGYTF. The DNA for the CDR3 is TGTGCCAGCAGCTTTAAAGGGGATCACTATGGCTACACCTTC. This chain uses TRBV7-2 with TRBJ1-2, with D maybe TRBD1 (5 bases). Trimming cost V 3 bases and J 3 bases, with 11 bases left between them. The CDR3 totals 14 residues. Per germline, CDR1 SGHTA and CDR2 FQGNSA.

The gene calls are TRBV7-8 and TRBJ2-1; 10 bases map to TRBD2. This CDR3 contains 12 residues. V lost 5 bases, J lost 15 bases, and 7 bases stayed unmatched. Per germline, CDR1 SGHVS and CDR2 FQNEAQ. The DNA for the CDR3 is TGTGCCAGCAGCCGAAGCGGGGGGGCCGCGTTCTTC. It is translated as CASSRSGGAAFF.

V and J are TRBV12-3 or TRBV12-4 and TRBJ1-1; D might be TRBD1 (6 bases). CDR3 length equals 13 residues. V dropped 5 bases and J dropped 4 bases, with 11 bases sitting between them. CDR3 in amino acids: CASSVQGPTEAFF. CDR3 DNA sequence: TGTGCCAGCAGTGTACAGGGACCCACTGAAGCTTTCTTT.

V gene TRBV18 combines with J gene TRBJ2-7; 7 positions agree with TRBD1. V was pared by 3 bases and J by 0 bases, with 2 bases of the junction left unmatched. The CDR3 spans 14 residues. Germline lookup yields CDR1 KGHSH and CDR2 LQKENI. The CDR3 DNA sequence: TGTGCCAGCTCACCCAGGGGGTACTCCTACGAGCAGTACGTC. Its protein is CASSPRGYSYEQYV.

The chain couples TRBV5-1 to TRBJ2-5; 8 positions agree with TRBD1. CDR1 and CDR2 (germline): SGHRS, YFSETQ. The length of the CDR3 is 18 residues. The V segment lost 4 bases and the J segment 5 bases; nucleotides outside the gene matches: 19. DNA of the CDR3: TGCGCCAGCAGCCTGAGGAGCGCTAGGGACAGGAAGGAGGAGACCCAGTACTTC. It codes for CASSLRSARDRKEETQYF. The full variable domain, rest sourced from reference TRBV5-1 and TRBJ2-5, is KAGVTQTPRYLIKTRGQQVTLSCSPISGHRSVSWYQQTPGQGLQFLFEYFSETQRNKGNFPGRFSGRQFSNSRSEMNVSTLELGDSALYLCASSLRSARDRKEETQYFGPGTRLLVL.

This sequence joins TRBV6-5 and TRBJ1-1, with TRBD1 matching over 7 bases. Trimming at V came to 6 bases and at J to 5 bases, leaving 6 bases not matched to a gene. The CDR3 extends over 13 amino acids. CDR1 is MNHEY, CDR2 SVGAGI, per germline. CDR3 DNA sequence: TGTGCCAGCAGCTCGACAGGGAAGACTGAAGCTTTCTTT. Its protein product is CASSSTGKTEAFF.

The chain has TRBV7-2 and TRBJ2-7; a possible D gene is TRBD1 (5 bases). CDR1 and CDR2 from the germline V gene are SGHTA and FQGNSA. The CDR3 length is 14 residues. Trimming shortened V by 3 bases and J by 1 base, and 10 bases separated the two germline ends. CDR3 sequence: CASSFRGQSYEQYF. In DNA, the CDR3 is TGTGCCAGCAGCTTTAGGGGTCAATCCTACGAGCAGTACTTC. Variable domain in full (rest from reference TRBV7-2 and TRBJ2-7): GAGVSQSPSNKVTEKGKDVELRCDPISGHTALYWYRQSLGQGLEFLIYFQGNSAPDKSGLPSDRFSAERTGGSVSTLTIQRTQQEDSAVYLCASSFRGQSYEQYFGPGTRLTVT.

The genes are TRBV21-1 and TRBJ2-7; TRBD1, the D gene given by the table, was not confirmed from the DNA. TRBV21-1 is deemed a pseudogene. This CDR3 is built from 15 residues. The CDR3 protein is CASSKADRGVYEQYV. The CDR3 DNA sequence: TGTGCCAGCAGCAAGGCCGACAGGGGGGTTTACGAGCAGTACGTC.

Of note for this clone: The sample contains more than one DNA sequence encoding this CDR3. This sequence joins TRBV19 and TRBJ1-6; 8 nucleotides match TRBD1. This CDR3 contains 13 residues. From germline, CDR1 is LNHDA and CDR2 SQIVND (reference sequence). J lost 7 bases, V lost 7 bases, and 3 bases had no gene match. CDR3 amino acids: CASNDRGNSPLHF. The DNA of the CDR3 is TGTGCCAGTAATGACAGGGGCAATTCACCCCTCCACTTT.

The rearrangement uses TRBV19 and TRBJ1-1; D is undetermined. CDR1 LNHDA and CDR2 SQIVND come from the germline V gene (reference sequence). V was trimmed by 5 bases and J by 7 bases, leaving 11 bases between them. The CDR3 runs to 12 residues. CDR3 DNA sequence: TGTGCCAGTAGTCCGTCGGGATTTGAAGCTTTCTTT. The encoded protein is CASSPSGFEAFF. The variable domain in full, with the rest retrieved from reference TRBV19 and TRBJ1-1, is DGGITQSPKYLFRKEGQNVTLSCEQNLNHDAMYWYRQDPGQGLRLIYYSQIVNDFQKGDIAEGYSVSREKKESFPLTVTSAQKNPTAFYLCASSPSGFEAFFGQGTRLTVV.

This chain joins TRBV5-6 and TRBJ1-1; D uncertain. The CDR3 extends over 14 amino acids. The germline V gene has CDR1 SGHDT and CDR2 YYEEEE. The V and J ends lost 4 bases and 1 base respectively, with 11 bases between them. The CDR3 sequence is CASSPPTGNTEAFF. The DNA of the CDR3 is TGTGCCAGCAGCCCACCGACGGGGAACACTGAAGCTTTCTTT. The full variable domain, rest sourced from reference TRBV5-6 and TRBJ1-1, is DAGVTQSPTHLIKTRGQQVTLRCSPKSGHDTVSWYQQALGQGPQFIFQYYEEEERQRGNFPDRFSGHQFPNYSSELNVNALLLGDSALYLCASSPPTGNTEAFFGQGTRLTVV.

The chain joins TRBV28 to TRBJ1-1, with 8 bases that match TRBD1. V shed 7 bases and J 5 bases; nucleotides not matched to a gene: 9. Germline CDR1 MDHEN, CDR2 SYDVKM. The CDR3 is made up of 14 amino acids. This CDR3 is CASTLNRGWTEAFF. CDR3 nucleotides: TGTGCCAGCACCCTAAACAGGGGGTGGACTGAAGCTTTCTTT.

This clone was seen only once. This rearrangement joins TRBV6-2 or TRBV6-3 to TRBJ1-2, with no clear D. Looked up from germline, CDR1 is MNHEY and CDR2 is SVGEGT. There are 13 residues in the CDR3. V was pared by 5 bases and J by 4 bases, with 11 bases between. CDR3 region: CASSRTLSYGYTF. CDR3 coding DNA: TGTGCCAGCAGTCGGACTTTATCCTATGGCTACACCTTC.

The genes are TRBV19 and TRBJ2-1; possibly TRBD1 for D (5 bases). This CDR3 spans 14 amino acids. Germline V CDR1 and CDR2: LNHDA, SQIVND (reference sequence). Trimming took 1 base from V and 8 from J, leaving 12 bases between them. The CDR3 here is CASSIAVRGHEQFF. The DNA of the CDR3 is TGTGCCAGTAGTATAGCGGTAAGGGGCCATGAGCAGTTCTTC.

V gene TRBV6-5 combines with J gene TRBJ2-3; no firm D call. The CDR3 loop spans 12 amino acids. Trimming removed 6 bases from V and 6 bases from J, with 10 bases in between. In germline, CDR1 is MNHEY, CDR2 SVGAGI. CDR3 sequence: CASRPHIDTQYF. CDR3 in DNA: TGTGCCAGCAGGCCCCACATTGATACGCAGTATTTT.

The rearrangement joins TRBV5-6 to TRBJ2-3; a possible D gene is TRBD2 (5 bases). Germline V gene lookup returns CDR1 SGHDT and CDR2 YYEEEE. With 2 bases removed from V and 1 base from J, the gap between germline ends came to 11 bases. CDR3 length: 15 amino acids. In DNA form, the CDR3 reads TGTGCCAGCAGCTTAGTGTGGCGGGGCACAGATACGCAGTATTTT. It specifies CASSLVWRGTDTQYF.

The chain couples TRBV3-1 (or the pseudogene TRBV3-2) to TRBJ2-3; 8 bases are shared with TRBD2. CDR3 length: 16 amino acids. After removal of 3 bases from V and 2 bases from J, the junction contained 7 bases not matched to a gene. Germline V gene lookup returns CDR1 LGHDT and CDR2 YNNKEL (reference sequence). DNA of the CDR3: TGTGCCAGCAGCCATCGGGGGGGCAGGAACACAGATACGCAGTATTTT. Translated, it gives CASSHRGGRNTDTQYF.

In its sample, this clone was seen once. The genes are TRBV18 and TRBJ1-1, with no clear D. The germline V gene has CDR1 KGHSH and CDR2 LQKENI. CDR3 length: 12 amino acids. Trimming took off 4 bases at V and 5 bases at J, with 8 bases between the two ends. This CDR3 reads CASSLGSTEAFF. DNA for the CDR3: TGTGCCAGCTCACTCGGGAGTACTGAAGCTTTCTTT.

This chain uses TRBV7-8 with TRBJ1-1; perhaps TRBD1 as D (6 bases). CDR3 length equals 14 residues. CDR1 is SGHVS and CDR2 is FQNEAQ in the germline V gene. The V gene lost 4 bases and the J gene lost 9 bases, with 18 bases spanning the gap. The CDR3 coding sequence is TGTGCCAGCAGCTCTAGGGGGTCACAGGGCCAAGCTTTCTTT. Encoded protein: CASSSRGSQGQAFF.

The chain joins TRBV5-6 to TRBJ1-3; D is uncertain. The CDR3 spans 14 residues. Trimming removed 4 bases from V and 4 bases from J, with 12 bases in between. Germline CDR1 is SGHDT and CDR2 is YYEEEE. The CDR3 bases are TGTGCCAGCAGCACACCGATGAGGGGAAACACCATATATTTT. Translated: CASSTPMRGNTIYF.

The chain is built from TRBV7-3 and TRBJ2-2; D is unresolved. Trimming pared 3 bases from V and 6 bases from J, leaving 5 bases between. From germline, CDR1 is SGHTA and CDR2 FQGTGA. CDR3 size: 12 residues. CDR3 sequence reads: CASSFGSGELFF. The CDR3 nucleotides are TGTGCCAGCAGCTTTGGCTCCGGGGAGCTGTTTTTT.

The chain recombines TRBV24-1 with TRBJ1-5; unclear D gene. V was clipped by 6 bases and J by 4 bases, with 6 bases between them. This CDR3 is built from 12 residues. Germline V gene lookup returns CDR1 KGHDR and CDR2 SFDVKD. CDR3 protein: CATSTRNQPQHF. The CDR3 coding sequence is TGTGCCACCAGTACGCGGAATCAGCCCCAGCATTTT.

The chain has TRBV29-1 and TRBJ1-1; the D is unclear. Germline CDR1 is SQVTM and CDR2 is ANQGSEA. The CDR3 length is 12 residues. The ends were cut back, 5 bases at V and 0 bases at J, with 7 bases in the middle. The CDR3 DNA sequence: TGCAGCGTTCGGGAAATGAACACTGAAGCTTTCTTT. It encodes CSVREMNTEAFF.